Listed below are T cell receptor beta chains from one sample, sequenced in a study of T cell responses to AZD1222 COVID-19 vaccine. Some clones are missing from TCRdb's copy, which holds only in-frame ones; the method was immunoSEQ multiplex PCR. The table includes some 140,000 clones, around nine tenths detected once. The sample was peripheral blood, taken on day 0 of AZD1222 vaccination. Receptors were obtained from an adult in good health. CDR3s include the opening cysteine and the closing phenylalanine or tryptophan. The D gene is left open where the match is weak. Not all rows give a size; the values are once, few, many and, for expanded clones, a class.

TRBV7-9	.	.	TRBJ1-5	TGTGCCAGCAGCTTAGGTATTGTGCAGGAGAATCAGCCCCAGCATTTT	CASSLGIVQENQPQHF
TRBV7-2	TRBD1	.	TRBJ1-5	TGTGCCAGCAGCCCGGACAGGGGGCGCGTTCAGCCCCAGCATTTT	CASSPDRGRVQPQHF
TRBV28	.	.	TRBJ1-1	TGTGCCAGCAGTTTAAGGAGGGGGATGTACACTGAAGCTTTCTTT	CASSLRRGMYTEAFF
TRBV10-3	TRBD1	.	TRBJ1-2	TGTGCCATCAGAACAGGGGTGTCTCTCTATGGCTACACCTTC	CAIRTGVSLYGYTF
TRBV28	TRBD2	.	TRBJ2-1	TGTGCCAGCAGTTCGACCGGGACTAGGGTGAATGAGCAGTTCTTC	CASSSTGTRVNEQFF
TRBV7-6	.	.	TRBJ2-2	TGTGCCAGCAGCCACGGGACGGGAGCAACCGGGGAGCTGTTTTTT	CASSHGTGATGELFF
TRBV6-1	.	.	TRBJ1-5	TGTGCCAGCAGTGACGGCTTGGGGCCCCAGCATTTT	CASSDGLGPQHF
TRBV6-1	.	few	TRBJ1-1	TGTGCCAGCAGTGAAGTGTCCGGAGTCTCTGAAGCTTTCTTT	CASSEVSGVSEAFF
TRBV4-1	.	.	TRBJ1-1	TGCGCCAGCAGCCAGGTCAAGGCGGGAGGGCCTGAAGCTTTCTTT	CASSQVKAGGPEAFF
TRBV2	TRBD1	.	TRBJ1-1	TGTGCCAGCACTCTTTCTAAGGGGGACAGGGGGCGAGGAGCTTTCTTT	CASTLSKGDRGRGAFF
TRBV2	.	.	TRBJ1-6	TGTGCCAGCAGTGAAGCGGGGCGGCAGGGGTTTTCACCCCTCCACTTT	CASSEAGRQGFSPLHF
TRBV19	.	once	TRBJ1-5	TGTGCCAGTAGTCCCCAGGGAGGGATGAGCAATCAGCCCCAGCATTTT	CASSPQGGMSNQPQHF
TRBV27	TRBD2	.	TRBJ2-7	TGTGCCAGCAGTTTATCTCGGGGGGGCTACGAGCAGTACTTC	CASSLSRGGYEQYF
TRBV10-3	TRBD1	.	TRBJ1-2	TGTGCCATCAGCCCTCAGGGGGCGAATGGCTACACCTTC	CAISPQGANGYTF
TRBV5-1	TRBD1	few	TRBJ2-4	TGCGCCAGCAGCCACGGGACAGAGAGAGACATTCAGTACTTC	CASSHGTERDIQYF
TRBV12-3/TRBV12-4	.	.	TRBJ2-2	TGTGCCAGCAGTTTACTTGCCGGGGAGCTGTTTTTT	CASSLLAGELFF
TRBV6-6	.	.	TRBJ2-2	TGTGCCAGCAGTCGGTCGACCGGGACGAGAAACACCGGGGAGCTGTTTTTT	CASSRSTGTRNTGELFF
TRBV12-3/TRBV12-4	.	.	TRBJ2-3	TGTGCCAGCAGTTCCCTAGATACGCAGTATTTT	CASSSLDTQYF
TRBV19	.	.	TRBJ1-5	TGTGCCAGTAGTAAAACTGACATATATAGCAATCAGCCCCAGCATTTT	CASSKTDIYSNQPQHF
TRBV5-1	.	.	TRBJ1-2	TGCGCCAGCACTCAGCGGGGGGCCGACTATGGCTACACCTTC	CASTQRGADYGYTF
TRBV6-5	.	.	TRBJ1-1	TGTGCCAGCAGTCCCGGGACAAACACTGAAGCTTTCTTT	CASSPGTNTEAFF
TRBV11-3	.	.	TRBJ2-1	TGTGCCAGCAGCAATAACACAAGCTCCTACAATGAGCAGTTCTTC	CASSNNTSSYNEQFF
TRBV19	.	.	TRBJ1-6	TGTGCCAGTAGCCGGCACACCGGGGGCTATAATTCACCCCTCCACTTT	CASSRHTGGYNSPLHF
TRBV27	TRBD1	.	TRBJ2-1	TGTGCCAGCAGTTTAGGGACAGGGTCCTACAATGAGCAGTTCTTC	CASSLGTGSYNEQFF
TRBV7-2	.	.	TRBJ2-7	TGTGCCAGCAGCTTAATGGGTTCGACCATCTACGAGCAGTACTTC	CASSLMGSTIYEQYF
TRBV7-2	TRBD1	.	TRBJ2-3	TGTGCCAGCAGCAAAAAAGGGCAACAGGGGGCAGAGGGTACAGATACGCAGTATTTT	CASSKKGQQGAEGTDTQYF
TRBV28	TRBD2	.	TRBJ2-2	TGTGCCAGCAGGGGTCTTAATAAGCGGGAGTACGGGGAGCTGTTTTTT	CASRGLNKREYGELFF
TRBV2	.	.	TRBJ2-7	TGTGCCAGCACTGCAAAGGACGAGCAGTACTTC	CASTAKDEQYF
TRBV20-1	.	.	TRBJ2-1	TGCAGTGCTGAGGGACACAATGAGCAGTTCTTC	CSAEGHNEQFF
TRBV12-5	.	.	TRBJ2-5	TGTGCTAGTGGCCACAGAGAGACCCAGTACTTC	CASGHRETQYF
TRBV28	TRBD2	.	TRBJ2-1	TGTGCCAGCAGTCCGGTTTGGGGGGGGAGTTACAATGAGCAGTTCTTC	CASSPVWGGSYNEQFF
TRBV18	TRBD1	.	TRBJ1-1	TGTGCCAGCTCACCTCAACAGGGGGCATGGAGCACTGAAGCTTTCTTT	CASSPQQGAWSTEAFF
TRBV9	.	.	TRBJ1-1	TGTGCCAGCAGCGTCGGGGCAGGGGACATGAACACTGAAGCTTTCTTT	CASSVGAGDMNTEAFF
TRBV18	TRBD2	.	TRBJ2-5	TGTGCCAGCTCATCGGGACTAGCGGGAGGCGAGACCCAGTACTTC	CASSSGLAGGETQYF
TRBV29-1	TRBD1	.	TRBJ1-1	TGCAGCGTTGGGACAGGGGGGAGCACTGAAGCTTTCTTT	CSVGTGGSTEAFF
TRBV28	.	.	TRBJ1-5	TGTGCCAGCATGATAACAGGGATGGGTCAGCCCCAGCATTTT	CASMITGMGQPQHF
TRBV12-3/TRBV12-4	.	.	TRBJ1-3	TGTGCCAGTGACAGCTCTGGAAACACCATATATTTT	CASDSSGNTIYF
TRBV6-5	TRBD1	.	TRBJ1-6	TGTGCCAGCAGTTACGTACAGGGGAATTCACCCCTCCACTTT	CASSYVQGNSPLHF
TRBV4-2	TRBD1	.	TRBJ2-3	TGTGCCAGCAGCCCCCAGACAGGGCGCACAGATACGCAGTATTTT	CASSPQTGRTDTQYF
TRBV13	.	.	TRBJ2-3	TGTGCCAGCAGCTTAGAACTTGGCGGGAAGTCCACAGATACGCAGTATTTT	CASSLELGGKSTDTQYF
TRBV6-5	TRBD2	.	TRBJ2-1	TGTGCCAGCAAGACTAGCGTCTACAATGAGCAGTTCTTC	CASKTSVYNEQFF
TRBV28	.	.	TRBJ2-1	TGTGCCAGCAGTTTGATACTAGGGGGAAAGTTCTTC	CASSLILGGKFF